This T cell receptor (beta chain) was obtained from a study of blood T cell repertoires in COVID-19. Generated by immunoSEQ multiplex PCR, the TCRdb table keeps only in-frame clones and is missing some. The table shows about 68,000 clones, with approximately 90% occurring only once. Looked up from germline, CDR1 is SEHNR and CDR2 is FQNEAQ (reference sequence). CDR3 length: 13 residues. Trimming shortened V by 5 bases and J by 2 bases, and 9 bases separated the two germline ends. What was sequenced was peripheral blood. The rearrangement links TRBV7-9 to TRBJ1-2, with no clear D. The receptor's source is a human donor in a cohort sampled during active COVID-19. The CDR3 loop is CASSREVNYGYTF. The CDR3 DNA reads TGTGCCAGCAGCCGGGAGGTAAACTATGGCTACACCTTC. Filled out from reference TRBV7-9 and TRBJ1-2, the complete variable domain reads DTGVSQNPRHKITKRGQNVTFRCDPISEHNRLYWYRQTLGQGPEFLTYFQNEAQLEKSRLLSDRFSAERPKGSFSTLEIQRTEQGDSAMYLCASSREVNYGYTFGSGTRLTVV.